This T cell receptor (beta chain) was retrieved from a study of control samples from healthy donors and cancer patients. Germline V gene data show CDR1 as LGHDT and CDR2 as YNNKEL (reference sequence). The CDR3 is 14 amino acids. Trimming shortened V by 9 bases and J by 11 bases, and 20 bases separated the two germline ends. TCRdb's table, derived via immunoSEQ multiplex PCR, lists solely in-frame clones and lacks some. The data contain around 250,000 clones, more than 65% of them singletons. The chain links TRBV3-1 (or the pseudogene TRBV3-2) to TRBJ1-6; D gene ambiguous. Sequenced: PBMCs. The sequence came from a woman aged 55 to 70 with lung cancer. The CDR3 loop is CASSAPQQLAPLHF. The CDR3 nucleotides are TGTGCCAGTAGCGCTCCTCAACAACTCGCACCCCTCCACTTT.